The source of this T cell receptor beta chain is a study of breast tumors, draining lymph nodes, adjacent tissues. Axillary draining lymph nodes of breast cancer patients supplied the node samples. Notes on the study in general: Data fit most tumor T cells coming from lymph node, expanding in tumor. Tumor T cell lymph node origin was a supported hypothesis, not proven. Tumor and nontumor repertoires were significantly more similar in luminal-like than in basal-like breast cancer.

This clonotype has ten or more counts. The antigen is not known. Each CDR3 protein gets one entry after TCRdb re-called the multiplex PCR reads with MiXCR. Here the sample spans some 130,000 distinct CDR3 sequences, 21% being singletons. Trimming cost V 0 bases and J 6 bases, with 17 bases left between them. The CDR3 contains 17 residues. From germline, CDR1 is MRHNA and CDR2 SNTAGT. This clonotype was sampled from a female donor with breast cancer. Some clones in this sample may be carry-over from other donors' samples. The genes are TRBV6-4 and TRBJ2-2, with a weak D call TRBD2 (7 bases). Sample: axillary lymph node tissue. The CDR3 loop reads CASSDSPGLGGAGELFF. The CDR3 coding sequence is TGTGCCAGCAGTGACTCCCCTGGACTAGGGGGGGCCGGGGAGCTGTTTTTT.